Below are 5 T cell receptor beta chains sequenced from a single sample in a study of blood T cell repertoires in COVID-19. This table comes from immunoSEQ multiplex PCR, and its TCRdb copy is limited to in-frame clones, with some not included. Here the sample spans about 230,000 clones, 85% to 90% being singletons. Specimen: peripheral blood. The receptor source for this set is a man in his fifties with COVID-19, enrolled during active disease.

CDR3 loop: CASSLLAGSKNIQYF. The CDR3 nucleotides are TGTGCCAGTAGTCTGCTAGCGGGATCCAAAAACATTCAGTACTTC. The chain joins TRBV19 to TRBJ2-4, with TRBD2 identical over 9 bases. The CDR3 totals 15 residues. Unmatched junction bases numbered 4, after V lost 5 bases and J lost 2 bases. Germline CDR1 is LNHDA and CDR2 is SQIVND (reference sequence). Full variable domain (rest looked up from reference TRBV19 and TRBJ2-4): DGGITQSPKYLFRKEGQNVTLSCEQNLNHDAMYWYRQDPGQGLRLIYYSQIVNDFQKGDIAEGYSVSREKKESFPLTVTSAQKNPTAFYLCASSLLAGSKNIQYFGAGTRLSVL.

This clone was seen a few times. This chain uses TRBV11-2 with TRBJ2-2; possible D gene TRBD2, 6 bases. The CDR3 is 14 residues long. V was pared by 1 base and J by 7 bases, with 10 bases between. Germline CDR1 reads SGHAT; CDR2 reads FQNNGV. Here the CDR3 reads CASSLVETSGELFF. As DNA, the CDR3 is TGTGCCAGCAGCTTAGTAGAGACTAGCGGGGAGCTGTTTTTT. Full variable domain (rest looked up from reference TRBV11-2 and TRBJ2-2): EAGVAQSPRYKIIEKRQSVAFWCNPISGHATLYWYQQILGQGPKLLIQFQNNGVVDDSQLPKDRFSAERLKGVDSTLKIQPAKLEDSAVYLCASSLVETSGELFFGEGSRLTVL.

This clone was detected a few times. This chain joins TRBV29-1 and TRBJ2-2, with 9 positions matching TRBD2. This CDR3 is 15 amino acids long. The germline gives CDR1 SQVTM, CDR2 ANQGSEA. V shed 4 bases and J 2 bases; nucleotides not matched to a gene: 5. The CDR3 DNA reads TGCAGCGTTGTAATAGCGGGGGATAACACCGGGGAGCTGTTTTTT. Translation: CSVVIAGDNTGELFF.

This chain uses TRBV5-8 with TRBJ2-5; 10 bases fit TRBD1. Unmatched junction bases numbered 8, after V lost 2 bases and J lost 4 bases. CDR3 length equals 16 residues. Germline CDR1 reads SGHTS; CDR2 reads YDEGEE. The CDR3 protein is CASSFRRTGGIETQYF. The DNA for the CDR3 is TGTGCCAGCAGCTTTCGACGGACAGGGGGGATAGAGACCCAGTACTTC.

V and J are TRBV10-2 and TRBJ2-1, with 10 bases fitting TRBD2. Germline V gene sequence: CDR1 WSHSY, CDR2 SAAADI. The CDR3 runs to 18 residues. With 3 bases clipped from V and 5 bases from J, the junction kept 13 bases outside the gene matches. This CDR3 is CASSDRAGGQPGDNEQFF. The CDR3 DNA reads as TGCGCCAGCAGTGATCGAGCGGGGGGGCAACCAGGGGACAATGAGCAGTTCTTC.